This T cell receptor (beta chain) was obtained from a study of STAT5B mutations in CD4+ large granular lymphocyte leukemia (dated by TCRdb to the early 2020s). For context, the study as a whole: Among healthy controls, the CDR3 'QG' motif was associated with a particular HLA allele. Flow cytometry on FACSCanto II or FACSVerse showed that the purified fractions were more than 95% pure among lymphocytes. TCRbeta repertoires of CD4+ T-cell large granular lymphocyte leukemia patients were compared with those of healthy blood donors. Paper-wide results and their limitations: Compared with healthy CD4+ repertoires, CD4-sorted patient repertoires appeared more clonal, and this difference remained even after the putative leukemic clones were removed. Enrichment of TRBV06-family usage was observed among the top patient clones (8/27) relative to healthy controls (2/35). The data were not HLA-matched, and the relatively small sample size could explain the higher clonality seen in CD4+ compared with CD8+ T-LGLL. Main leukemic clonotypes were private to each patient, although around 24% of the main leukemic clonotypes were found at low frequency in the non-leukemic repertoires of other patients.

To note about this clone: Its recognized antigen is unknown. It has no much larger one-base neighbor in the sample; base qualities were not kept.

According to the germline V gene, CDR1 reads SQVTM and CDR2 reads ANQGSEA. The CDR3, cysteine through phenylalanine, is 13 amino acids long. The CDR3 DNA has 39 bases and is translated from base 1. Trimming takes 4 bases off V and 0 bases off J; junction bases not matched to a gene: 2. Healthy controls were 35 to 40 blood donors whose buffy coats came from the Finnish Red Cross blood service. All TCR-sequenced material derived from peripheral blood: patient blood samples and healthy donor buffy coats. Ficoll-Hypaque gradient centrifugation was used to isolate peripheral blood mononuclear cells. CD4+ cells were purified magnetically from the buffy coats of healthy controls. Genomic DNA was extracted with the Gentra Puregene Cell and Tissue kit and quantified on a Qubit 2.0 fluorometer. The immunoSEQ assay at survey resolution was applied to genomic DNA for sequencing of TCRbeta rearrangements. In the source study's methods: In the TCR sequencing data, the lowest productive clonotype frequency that could be detected was 2.59 x 10-5. Analyses included only productive TCRbeta rearrangements, meaning complete and in-frame sequences. Sample clonality was computed as Simpson clonality in the immunoSEQ Analyzer version 3.0. Clones were categorized by frequency as very rare, small, medium, large (1-20%) or hyperexpanded (>20%). Generation probabilities were estimated with OLGA 1.2.3, V-gene circos plots were generated with VDJtools, specificities were searched for in VDJdb, and CDR3 motifs were identified with GLIPH. TCRdb provides this immuneACCESS table in a form limited to in-frame rearrangements. Some clones are lacking; in checked studies, under half of them reflect an unresolved V gene, and why the rest are absent is not known. D and trimming were read from the DNA, whereas the V and J calls and clone size are those reported in that table. Counted in this sample were around 38,000 clones; nearly 90% of them appeared once. The ten largest clones take up 3.4% of the sample.

Recombination linked TRBV29-1 to TRBJ1-1, and 7 junctional nucleotides match TRBD1. The sequence was obtained from a human donor in good health. Sequenced sample: CD4+ T cells from blood buffy coats. The DNA is as follows: TGCAGCGTTGGACAGGGAGTGAACACTGAAGCTTTCTTT. It translates to CSVGQGVNTEAFF.